The present TCR beta chain was sequenced within a study of T cell repertoires in cytomegalovirus infection. Study context: Indications of both CMV infection and matching HLA type were provided by public TCR beta signatures.

TCRdb used MiXCR to reprocess the reads, holding one entry per CDR3 protein. Of approximately 1,000,000 distinct CDR3 sequences listed, approximately 30% are singletons. A word on this clonotype: Its specificity is unknown. This may stem from a read error, because a much larger clone lies one nucleotide away.

This CDR3 region has 15 residues. CDR1 is SGHVT, CDR2 SQSDAQ, per germline. Overall study results and limits: Within the response measured ex vivo, HLA-C-restricted CMV-specific TCR beta clonotypes were dominant.

The gene calls are TRBV7-4 and TRBJ1-4, with TRBD1 matching 9 bases. The clonotype comes from a human donor in good health (CMV status not recorded). Some clones in this sample may be carry-over from other donors' samples. Here the sequenced sample was cultured CD8+ T cells from PBMCs, taken from culture after CMV antigen stimulation. The CDR3 DNA sequence: TGTGCCAGCAACTTACGACAGGGGGGTAATGAAAAACTGTTTTTT. Residues: CASNLRQGGNEKLFF.